This T cell receptor (beta chain) was documented in a study of T cells in localized non-small cell lung cancer. The CDR3 consists of 15 residues. V lost 0 bases and J lost 10, with 19 bases in between. The V gene's germline CDR1 is MGHRA and CDR2 YSYEKL. Libraries were prepared by immunoSEQ multiplex PCR; TCRdb keeps only in-frame clonotypes and omits some of them. This table holds 90,000 or so clones, roughly 86% found once. Sequencing was performed on peripheral blood, taken before any cancer treatment. The chain is built from TRBV4-1 and TRBJ2-7; TRBD2 is a possible D gene (5 bases). The receptor's source is a man aged 35 to 69 with stage I squamous cell lung carcinoma. The CDR3 DNA reads TGCGCCAGCAGCCAAGAGCACTCCCCCGGGATACGTCAGTACTTC. This sequence encodes CASSQEHSPGIRQYF.